This T cell receptor beta chain emerged from a study of blood T cell repertoires in COVID-19 (dated by TCRdb to about 2020). With regard to the full study: The collaborator samples originated in the United States, Italy and Spain and spanned the acute and convalescent phases of COVID-19. The prospective study material was composed of cDNA or gDNA derived from T cells, B-cell-depleted T cells, or PBMCs. Deeply sampled blood TCRbeta repertoires from subjects exposed to, actively infected with, or recovered from COVID-19 were included in the dataset. The repertoires were made available in a free public database intended to serve as a resource for research on the immune response to SARS-CoV-2. Samples came from the ongoing ImmuneRACE study (first 160 participants) plus 1,254 subjects from 6 global collaborators. The sample metadata nearly always contained a de-identified subject ID, COVID-19 status, age in years and sex. Where available, HLA class I and class II types were taken from metadata supplied by the sample provider and were not determined by assay-based typing.

On this clone itself: Its specific antigen is unknown. Base qualities are not provided; no much larger clone lies one nucleotide away.

The paper as a whole reports these results and caveats: Clinical and demographic metadata were provided uncurated, with the amount varying by source and participant.

TCRbeta CDR3 regions were amplified from genomic DNA by means of the immunoSEQ Assay, a bias-controlled multiplex PCR. In the paper's pipeline: Nucleated cell counts per sample were estimated from amplification of reference gene primers within the assay. Sequence reads were collapsed and filtered to measure the absolute abundance of every unique TCRbeta CDR3 rearrangement. For each sample, productive Simpson clonality was calculated as the square root of Simpson's diversity index across productive rearrangements. Sourced from immuneACCESS, this table was stored by TCRdb with only in-frame sequences that have V and J called. A share of the clones is absent; for the studies checked, an unresolved V gene accounts for under half, and the remainder has no known explanation. V and J calls and clone size are those listed in that table; D and trimming were worked out from the DNA. Across this sample there are under 45,000 clones, with roughly 89% seen only once. The ten biggest clones cover roughly 4.2% of the sample.

One collaborating source in Seattle enrolled patients during active infection and followed them longitudinally through the course of disease. The collaborating institutions used their own protocols to collect whole blood in K2EDTA tubes. For TCRbeta analysis, collaborators shipped samples as frozen whole blood, isolated PBMCs, or DNA extracted from either of those sample types. From the cysteine through the phenylalanine, the CDR3 covers 15 amino acids. Left in the record is the CDR3 DNA by itself, 45 bases read in frame from the first base. V has 4 bases trimmed and J has 5 bases trimmed; junction bases matching no gene number 6. CDR1 and CDR2, per the germline V gene, are KGHSY and FQNENV.

The TCR sequence derives from a man aged 40-50 years with COVID-19, enrolled during active disease. What was sequenced was peripheral blood. Recombination connected TRBV16 to TRBJ1-1, with TRBD1 matching 11 junction bases. The CDR3 region has the sequence CASSPSGQGGTEAFF. The nucleotides are TGTGCCAGCAGCCCCTCGGGACAGGGGGGAACTGAAGCTTTCTTT.